A single sample is the source of the 10 T cell receptor beta chains below, sequenced in a study of T cell responses to AZD1222 COVID-19 vaccine. Using immunoSEQ multiplex PCR, the repertoire was profiled, and TCRdb retains in-frame clones only, with some absent. The data hold more than 250,000 clones, with approximately 95% observed a single time. The sequencing here drew on peripheral blood, taken on day 0 of AZD1222 vaccination. The receptors here all came from an adult in good health.

This chain links TRBV19 with TRBJ1-1; a weak D match, TRBD1 (6 bases). Looked up from germline, CDR1 is LNHDA and CDR2 is SQIVND (reference sequence). The CDR3 has 15 residues. Trimming took 6 bases from V and 8 from J, leaving 22 bases between them. The CDR3 region is CASSTQPPGEMEAFF. The CDR3 DNA sequence: TGTGCCAGTAGCACTCAACCCCCAGGGGAGATGGAAGCTTTCTTT.

J is TRBJ2-1 and V is TRBV24-1; no clear D. V was shortened by 0 bases and J by 6 bases, with 2 bases between the two germline ends. The CDR3 is made up of 12 amino acids. Germline V gene sequence: CDR1 KGHDR, CDR2 SFDVKD. Here the CDR3 DNA reads TGTGCCACCAGTGATTTGGGCAATGAGCAGTTCTTC. It encodes CATSDLGNEQFF.

This clone was picked up many times. The chain employs TRBV4-3 and TRBJ2-7; D is possibly TRBD2 (6 bases). CDR3 length: 17 residues. From germline, CDR1 is LGHNA and CDR2 YSLEER. Trimming took off 0 bases at V and 0 bases at J, with 15 bases between the two ends. The DNA of the CDR3 is TGCGCCAGCAGCCAAGAAGGGGCCAGCGGGCCCTCCTACGAGCAGTACTTC. Encoded protein: CASSQEGASGPSYEQYF.

The chain employs TRBV2 and TRBJ1-2; D perhaps matches TRBD1 (5 bases). The germline V and J ends were trimmed by 3 bases and 8 bases, with 13 bases remaining between them. CDR3 length: 13 amino acids. Looked up from germline, CDR1 is SNHLY and CDR2 is FYNNEI. The CDR3 DNA sequence: TGTGCCAGCAGTGAGTCCAGGGTAGGCGGCTACACCTTC. Encoded protein: CASSESRVGGYTF.

The sample holds one count of this clone. The rearrangement uses TRBV15 and TRBJ2-1, with 8 bases aligning to TRBD2. V gave up 1 base and J gave up 2 bases; unmatched junction bases: 1. The CDR3 is 15 amino acids. In germline, CDR1 is LNHNV, CDR2 YYDKDF (reference sequence). The CDR3 DNA reads as TGTGCCACCAGCAGAGCGGGGGGGCCCTACAATGAGCAGTTCTTC. It yields the protein CATSRAGGPYNEQFF.

This sequence joins TRBV19 and TRBJ1-6; D is unresolved. The CDR3 runs to 13 residues. From germline, CDR1 is LNHDA and CDR2 SQIVND (reference sequence). Deletions cut 8 bases from V and 9 bases from J, with 14 bases between. CDR3 coding DNA: TGTGCCAGTGCCGAAGTGGGTGGTTCACCCCTCCACTTT. Its protein product is CASAEVGGSPLHF.

The rearrangement links TRBV10-3 to TRBJ2-7, with 7 bases that match TRBD1. The ends lost 6 bases at V and 2 bases at J; junction bases unmatched: 7. Germline CDR1 is ENHRY and CDR2 is SYGVKD. This CDR3 is built from 14 residues. CDR3 coding DNA: TGTGCCATCAGCCCCCCGGGACAGACCTACGAGCAGTACTTC. Its translation: CAISPPGQTYEQYF.

A word on this clone: The junction does not match germline at one end; this may be a read error. The genes are TRBV18 and TRBJ1-2; D unclear. The CDR3 sequence is 9 residues long. CDR1 is KGHSH, CDR2 LQKENI, per germline. The CDR3, as DNA: TGTGCCAGCTCACCATACCGACCCTTC. Translation gives CASSPYRPF.

This chain links TRBV4-1 with TRBJ1-4; D not resolved. The length of the CDR3 is 17 residues. The V and J ends lost 1 base and 8 bases respectively, with 20 bases between them. Germline-derived CDR1 and CDR2 are MGHRA and YSYEKL. CDR3 nucleotide sequence: TGCGCCAGCAGCCAAGCGGGTCTCCTCCTCGCCGGGGAAAAACTGTTTTTT. It codes for CASSQAGLLLAGEKLFF.

The rearrangement joins TRBV9 to TRBJ1-2; 8 nucleotides line up with TRBD1. Trimming at V came to 0 bases and at J to 2 bases, leaving 0 bases not matched to a gene. Per germline, CDR1 SGDLS and CDR2 YYNGEE. CDR3 length: 14 residues. CDR3 in amino acids: CASSVGTGNYGYTF. CDR3 in DNA: TGTGCCAGCAGCGTAGGGACAGGGAACTATGGCTACACCTTC.